Shown below are 5 T cell receptor beta chains from a single sample sequenced in a study of cytomegalovirus exposure and HLA in healthy donors. PCR employed 60 Vbeta and 13 Jbeta primers. The method was immunoSEQ multiplex PCR; TCRdb's version includes in-frame clones alone and lacks a portion of them. The sample consists of roughly 150,000 clones, nearly 70% of them appearing once. The source material was PBMCs. The receptors were gathered from a man aged 30 to 45 in good health and CMV-seropositive.

The chain employs TRBV9 and TRBJ2-5; 7 bases fit TRBD1. The trim removed 4 bases at V and 5 bases at J, leaving 11 bases unmatched. The CDR3 runs 15 residues. CDR1 is SGDLS, CDR2 YYNGEE, per germline. CDR3 region: CASSSAGGVWETQYF. In nucleotides, the CDR3 is TGTGCCAGCAGCTCCGCAGGGGGAGTGTGGGAGACCCAGTACTTC.

V gene TRBV5-4 combines with J gene TRBJ1-2; D might be TRBD1 (6 bases). Per the germline V gene, CDR1 is SGHNT and CDR2 is YYREEE (reference sequence). Between the trimmed V and J ends, which lost 3 bases and 4 bases, there was a span of 16 bases. The CDR3 consists of 15 residues. CDR3: CASSSRTVWFYGYTF. In nucleotides, the CDR3 is TGTGCCAGCAGCTCCCGGACAGTATGGTTCTATGGCTACACCTTC.

DNA for the CDR3: TGTGCCAGCAGCTTGATCCCGTCGGGGGAGCAGTACTTC. Amino acids: CASSLIPSGEQYF. The chain recombines TRBV5-8 with TRBJ2-7; possibly TRBD2 for D (5 bases). CDR3 length equals 13 residues. Germline CDR1 and CDR2: SGHTS and YDEGEE. Trimming shortened V by 1 base and J by 7 bases, and 12 bases separated the two germline ends.

The rearrangement links TRBV5-4 to TRBJ2-2; 13 bases align to TRBD2. The germline V gene encodes CDR1 SGHNT and CDR2 YYREEE (reference sequence). V gave up 3 bases and J gave up 9 bases; unmatched junction bases: 8. The length of the CDR3 is 16 residues. The CDR3 DNA reads TGTGCCAGCAGCTCAAGACTAGCGGGAGGTCCGAGGGAGCTGTTTTTT. Translating gives CASSSRLAGGPRELFF.

The chain is built from TRBV28 and TRBJ2-1, with 12 bases that match TRBD2. Trimming cost V 10 bases and J 9 bases; bases outside gene matches: 7. The germline gives CDR1 MDHEN, CDR2 SYDVKM. The CDR3 contains 13 residues. The CDR3 DNA reads as TGTGCCACCCTAGCGGGAGGGCCCTTTGAGCAGTTCTTC. Translation gives CATLAGGPFEQFF.